This TCR beta chain was identified in a study of response to subunit inactivated influenza vaccine. Study-wide points: The authors suggested that every seasonal influenza vaccination recruits few new T cells.

MiXCR, applied by TCRdb to the RT-PCR reads, yields one record per CDR3 protein. The sample consists of approximately 500,000 distinct CDR3 sequences, 10% to 15% of them appearing once. This clonotype showed up just a few times. As yet, its antigen is unknown. Per the germline V gene, CDR1 is ENHRY and CDR2 is SYGVKD. This CDR3 is built from 15 residues. V lost 6 bases and J 4 bases, leaving 15 bases between the germline ends. V gene TRBV10-3 combines with J gene TRBJ2-2; TRBD2 might be the D (7 bases). This sequence was found in a man aged 50 to 60 who received an inactivated influenza vaccine. The sample here was PBMCs from blood, taken roughly 45 days after vaccination. The CDR3 sequence: CAIRGAGVSTGELFF. The CDR3 DNA reads as TGTGCCATCAGGGGGGCGGGAGTAAGCACCGGGGAGCTGTTTTTT.